What follows are 32 T cell receptor beta chains derived from one specimen sequenced in a study of OX40 agonist ivuxolimab in advanced cancers. Repertoires were generated with immunoSEQ multiplex PCR, while TCRdb's copy carries only in-frame clones and drops some. This sample has about 68,000 clones, with roughly 86% found just once. The sequencing here drew on CD4+ or CD8+ T cells sorted from blood, taken in a trial of the OX40 agonist ivuxolimab. These receptors originate from an adult with an advanced solid tumor such as melanoma, head and neck, liver or kidney cancer.

This sequence joins TRBV9 and TRBJ1-3, with D hard to call. The CDR3 extends over 15 amino acids. The germline V and J ends were trimmed by 1 base and 2 bases, with 10 bases remaining between them. Germline CDR1 is SGDLS and CDR2 is YYNGEE. The CDR3 reads CASSVWGGTGNTIYF. Written as DNA, the CDR3 is TGTGCCAGCAGCGTATGGGGAGGTACTGGAAACACCATATATTTT. The whole variable domain, filled in from reference TRBV9 and TRBJ1-3, reads DSGVTQTPKHLITATGQRVTLRCSPRSGDLSVYWYQQSLDQGLQFLIQYYNGEERAKGNILERFSAQQFPDLHSELNLSSLELGDSALYFCASSVWGGTGNTIYFGEGSWLTVV.

This clone occurred once. This chain connects TRBV9 to TRBJ1-2, with D tentatively TRBD1 (6 bases). CDR3 size: 16 residues. V gave up 4 bases and J gave up 1 base, with 17 bases separating them. Germline loops: CDR1 SGDLS, CDR2 YYNGEE. CDR3 amino acids: CASSSTDRPINYGYTF. The CDR3 nucleotides read TGTGCCAGCAGCTCCACTGACAGGCCAATTAACTATGGCTACACCTTC.

The chain uses TRBV5-6 and TRBJ1-2; D unresolved. This CDR3 has 13 residues. Looked up from germline, CDR1 is SGHDT and CDR2 is YYEEEE. The V gene lost 5 bases and the J gene lost 14 bases, with 22 bases spanning the gap. This CDR3 reads CASSPSRQRTATF. The CDR3 DNA follows: TGTGCCAGCAGTCCAAGCCGGCAGAGGACGGCTACCTTC.

This chain links TRBV7-8 with TRBJ1-5; TRBD1 matches 8 bases. The CDR3 contains 16 residues. Trimming at V came to 3 bases and at J to 3 bases, leaving 7 bases not matched to a gene. The V gene's germline CDR1 is SGHVS and CDR2 FQNEAQ. This chain's CDR3 is CASSFRQGQFNQPQHF. The CDR3 coding sequence is TGTGCCAGCAGCTTTAGACAGGGGCAATTCAATCAGCCCCAGCATTTT.

CDR3 nucleotides: TGTGCCAGCACCGAACAAGGGTTGATGAACACTGAAGCTTTCTTT. It specifies CASTEQGLMNTEAFF. The rearrangement joins TRBV2 to TRBJ1-1; D not resolved. Deletions cut 7 bases from V and 0 bases from J, with 15 bases between. CDR1 is SNHLY and CDR2 is FYNNEI in the germline V gene. The CDR3 covers 15 residues.

This clone was seen a single time. The V gene is TRBV9, the J gene TRBJ1-2; D is undetermined. The CDR3 loop spans 14 amino acids. The germline V gene has CDR1 SGDLS and CDR2 YYNGEE. Trimming removed 0 bases from V and 7 bases from J, with 13 bases in between. The CDR3 bases are TGTGCCAGCAGCGTAGGGGTGGGGAGGGTTGGCTACACCTTC. Translation: CASSVGVGRVGYTF.

The J gene is TRBJ1-4, the V gene TRBV6-1; D unresolved. V was shortened by 7 bases and J by 8 bases, with 8 bases between the two germline ends. The germline gives CDR1 MNHNS, CDR2 SASEGT. CDR3 length equals 11 residues. DNA of the CDR3: TGTGCCAGCACGGCGTTCGAAAAACTGTTTTTT. As protein: CASTAFEKLFF.

This clone was observed a few times. The chain has TRBV2 and TRBJ2-1; TRBD1 might be the D (6 bases). Trimming stripped 4 bases from V and 1 base from J, with 8 bases between. The CDR3 has 14 amino acids. Germline V gives CDR1 SNHLY, CDR2 FYNNEI. The DNA of the CDR3 is TGTGCCAGCAGTGCTGACAGGTCCTACAATGAGCAGTTCTTC. Its translation: CASSADRSYNEQFF.

This rearrangement joins TRBV4-1 to TRBJ2-1; D might be TRBD2 (6 bases). In germline, CDR1 is MGHRA, CDR2 YSYEKL. Trimming removed 1 base from V and 0 bases from J, with 13 bases in between. CDR3 length equals 17 residues. The CDR3 region is CASSQGGTGSSYNEQFF. The CDR3 DNA is TGCGCCAGCAGCCAAGGCGGGACGGGGAGCTCCTACAATGAGCAGTTCTTC.

The chain carries TRBV7-9 and TRBJ2-5; a possible D gene is TRBD2 (6 bases). CDR1 and CDR2 from the germline V gene are SEHNR and FQNEAQ (reference sequence). The CDR3 consists of 16 residues. Trimming took off 3 bases at V and 3 bases at J, with 17 bases between the two ends. CDR3 loop: CASSFIGIRGKETQYF. The CDR3 nucleotides are TGTGCCAGCAGCTTTATAGGGATACGGGGGAAAGAGACCCAGTACTTC. Full variable domain (missing parts from reference TRBV7-9 and TRBJ2-5): DTGVSQNPRHKITKRGQNVTFRCDPISEHNRLYWYRQTLGQGPEFLTYFQNEAQLEKSRLLSDRFSAERPKGSFSTLEIQRTEQGDSAMYLCASSFIGIRGKETQYFGPGTRLLVL.

The chain recombines TRBV29-1 with TRBJ2-5; 13 bases align to TRBD2. Germline V gene data show CDR1 as SQVTM and CDR2 as ANQGSEA. J lost 4 bases, V lost 5 bases, and 7 bases had no gene match. CDR3 length: 15 residues. The CDR3 sequence: CSVIRLAGGGETQYF. CDR3 bases: TGCAGCGTTATCCGACTAGCGGGAGGTGGAGAGACCCAGTACTTC.

This chain joins TRBV30 and TRBJ1-5; tentative D call: TRBD1 (6 bases). Trimming shortened V by 0 bases and J by 3 bases, and 12 bases separated the two germline ends. From germline, CDR1 is GTSNPN and CDR2 SVGIG (reference sequence). CDR3 size: 15 residues. CDR3 nucleotide sequence: TGTGCCTGGAGTGTAGGGCAGGGGAACAATCAGCCCCAGCATTTT. Residues: CAWSVGQGNNQPQHF.

The chain couples TRBV2 to TRBJ2-1; D unclear. Trimming left V 1 base short and J 9 bases short, with 19 bases between. This CDR3 has 16 residues. CDR1 and CDR2 (germline): SNHLY, FYNNEI. The CDR3 loop reads CASSEGRLGASGEQFF. The DNA of the CDR3 is TGTGCCAGCAGTGAAGGGCGGTTAGGAGCGTCTGGTGAGCAGTTCTTC.

This chain connects TRBV18 to TRBJ2-7; TRBD2 is a possible D gene (5 bases). Germline V gene lookup returns CDR1 KGHSH and CDR2 LQKENI. V lost 0 bases and J lost 4, with 13 bases in between. This CDR3 region has 15 residues. The CDR3 DNA follows: TGTGCCAGCTCACCACCGAGTCCGGGAAGTTACGAGCAGTACTTC. Translated, it gives CASSPPSPGSYEQYF.

The rearrangement links TRBV7-8 to TRBJ1-6; 7 nucleotides align to TRBD1. Germline V gives CDR1 SGHVS, CDR2 FQNEAQ. CDR3 length: 14 amino acids. The V gene end was trimmed by 3 bases and the J gene end by 10 bases; junction bases not matched to a gene: 6. The CDR3: CASSLTGTGSPLHF. The CDR3 DNA follows: TGTGCCAGCAGCTTGACAGGGACGGGGTCACCCCTCCACTTT.

The rearrangement links TRBV13 to TRBJ1-1; TRBD1 is a possible D gene (5 bases). Germline values: CDR1 PRHDT, CDR2 FYEKMQ (reference sequence). V gave up 4 bases and J gave up 4 bases, with 19 bases separating them. This CDR3 has 16 amino acids. CDR3: CASSSQVGGGVTEAFF. The DNA of the CDR3 is TGTGCCAGCAGCTCCCAAGTTGGGGGGGGTGTCACTGAAGCTTTCTTT.

The J gene is TRBJ1-1, the V gene TRBV10-3; D gene ambiguous. CDR3 length equals 12 residues. Germline CDR1 reads ENHRY; CDR2 reads SYGVKD. The ends were cut back, 4 bases at V and 2 bases at J, with 5 bases in the middle. CDR3 nucleotide sequence: TGTGCCATCAGTGGAATCAACACTGAAGCTTTCTTT. Translating gives CAISGINTEAFF.

This chain links TRBV5-8 with TRBJ1-1; 7 bases align to TRBD1. The CDR3 spans 13 residues. Germline CDR1 is SGHTS and CDR2 is YDEGEE. V trimming: 3 bases; J trimming: 7 bases; junction bases outside the gene matches: 6. CDR3 sequence (DNA): TGTGCCAGCAGCTCCCGGACAGGTGATGAAGCTTTCTTT. Translated: CASSSRTGDEAFF.

This sequence joins TRBV19 and TRBJ1-1, with D unclear. CDR3 length: 12 residues. V dropped 4 bases and J dropped 3 bases, with 6 bases sitting between them. Germline assignment: CDR1 LNHDA and CDR2 SQIVND (reference sequence). The CDR3 loop reads CASSSGHTEAFF. CDR3 in DNA: TGTGCCAGTAGTAGCGGACACACTGAAGCTTTCTTT.

The chain carries TRBV19 and TRBJ1-5, with D possibly matching TRBD1 (5 bases). CDR1 is LNHDA, CDR2 SQIVND, per germline (reference sequence). The V end lost 5 bases, the J end lost 7 bases, and 12 bases lay between the germline ends. There are 13 residues in the CDR3. In DNA form, the CDR3 reads TGTGCCAGTAGTGAAGCCGGGGGGCAGCCCCAGCATTTT. It specifies CASSEAGGQPQHF.

This chain joins TRBV18 and TRBJ2-1, with 8 bases matching TRBD1. Germline CDR1 is KGHSH and CDR2 is LQKENI. The V gene end was trimmed by 6 bases and the J gene end by 5 bases; junction bases not matched to a gene: 9. The CDR3 is made up of 15 amino acids. The CDR3 DNA follows: TGTGCCAGCTCCATTATACAGGGGGTGAACAATGAGCAGTTCTTC. Amino acids: CASSIIQGVNNEQFF.

Here the CDR3 DNA reads TGTGCCAGCAGCGTAGAGAATAGCGGGGTCGAGACCCAGTACTTC. Residues: CASSVENSGVETQYF. This chain links TRBV9 with TRBJ2-5; 8 bases align to TRBD2. The CDR3 is 15 residues long. The V segment lost 0 bases and the J segment 5 bases; nucleotides outside the gene matches: 6. Germline CDR1 is SGDLS and CDR2 is YYNGEE.

Here the CDR3 DNA reads TGTGCCAGTCAAGACGAGATGAACACTGAAGCTTTCTTT. It specifies CASQDEMNTEAFF. The rearrangement joins TRBV2 to TRBJ1-1; the D is unclear. The V end lost 9 bases, the J end lost 0 bases, and 11 bases lay between the germline ends. The V gene's germline CDR1 is SNHLY and CDR2 FYNNEI. The CDR3 totals 13 residues.

The J gene is TRBJ1-3, the V gene TRBV7-2; D not certain. The CDR3 runs to 11 residues. Germline V lookup: CDR1 SGHTA, CDR2 FQGNSA. The V end lost 5 bases, the J end lost 7 bases, and 6 bases lay between the germline ends. Written as DNA, the CDR3 is TGTGCCAGCAGCAGTAGTAACACCATATATTTT. Encoded protein: CASSSSNTIYF.

The gene calls are TRBV7-6 and TRBJ2-1; D might be TRBD1 (5 bases). The CDR3 totals 13 residues. Germline assignment: CDR1 SGHVS and CDR2 FNYEAQ. Trimming took off 5 bases at V and 6 bases at J, with 11 bases between the two ends. The DNA of the CDR3 is TGTGCCAGCAGCCCGACAGTAGCCAATGAGCAGTTCTTC. Its protein product is CASSPTVANEQFF.

The chain uses TRBV5-1 and TRBJ1-1; D gene uncertain. CDR3 length equals 14 residues. V gave up 0 bases and J gave up 4 bases, with 10 bases separating them. Germline CDR1 SGHRS, CDR2 YFSETQ. The CDR3 loop is CASSLDSSSTEAFF. DNA for the CDR3: TGCGCCAGCAGCTTGGACAGTTCGAGCACTGAAGCTTTCTTT.

The chain recombines TRBV30 with TRBJ2-2; maybe TRBD1 (7 bases). Trimming pared 7 bases from V and 5 bases from J, leaving 14 bases between. The germline V gene has CDR1 GTSNPN and CDR2 SVGIG (reference sequence). This CDR3 has 13 residues. CDR3 coding DNA: TGTGCCTTCCGGCAGGGGGGTACCGGGGAGCTGTTTTTT. Protein: CAFRQGGTGELFF.

The chain couples TRBV5-8 to TRBJ2-1, with 12 bases matching TRBD2. There are 18 residues in the CDR3. CDR1 is SGHTS and CDR2 is YDEGEE in the germline V gene. The V gene end was trimmed by 0 bases and the J gene end by 2 bases; junction bases not matched to a gene: 6. The CDR3 DNA reads as TGTGCCAGCAGCTTGGTTCTAGCGGGAGGGTCCACCTACAATGAGCAGTTCTTC. Its protein is CASSLVLAGGSTYNEQFF.

This chain links TRBV11-2 with TRBJ2-4; no clear D gene. The V end lost 4 bases, the J end lost 9 bases, and 10 bases lay between the germline ends. Germline CDR1 SGHAT, CDR2 FQNNGV. This CDR3 comprises 12 residues. The CDR3 nucleotides are TGTGCCAGCAGCTCCCCCGTGGGCATTCAGTACTTC. Its translation: CASSSPVGIQYF.

This chain joins TRBV4-2 and TRBJ2-4; 10 positions match TRBD2. In germline, CDR1 is LGHNA, CDR2 YNFKEQ. The V and J ends lost 0 bases and 0 bases, in that order; junction bases with no gene match: 11. CDR3 length: 20 amino acids. CDR3 amino acids: CASSQDDLAGVILAKNIQYF. DNA of the CDR3: TGTGCCAGCAGCCAAGATGATCTAGCGGGAGTGATCCTAGCCAAAAACATTCAGTACTTC.

The rearrangement joins TRBV6-1 to TRBJ1-5; D remains unclear. The CDR3 is 13 amino acids. Germline V gene lookup returns CDR1 MNHNS and CDR2 SASEGT. V was trimmed by 7 bases and J by 6 bases, leaving 13 bases between them. As DNA, the CDR3 is TGTGCCAGCATAGGGTGGAGGGTTCAGCCCCAGCATTTT. Its translation is CASIGWRVQPQHF.

The chain recombines TRBV6-6 with TRBJ1-1, with TRBD1 as a possible D gene (6 bases). Germline V gene lookup returns CDR1 MNHNY and CDR2 SVGAGI (reference sequence). This CDR3 region has 16 residues. The V gene lost 0 bases and the J gene lost 1 base, with 12 bases spanning the gap. CDR3 DNA: TGTGCCAGCAGTTACTCAGGCTGGACAGAGAACACTGAAGCTTTCTTT. Residues: CASSYSGWTENTEAFF.